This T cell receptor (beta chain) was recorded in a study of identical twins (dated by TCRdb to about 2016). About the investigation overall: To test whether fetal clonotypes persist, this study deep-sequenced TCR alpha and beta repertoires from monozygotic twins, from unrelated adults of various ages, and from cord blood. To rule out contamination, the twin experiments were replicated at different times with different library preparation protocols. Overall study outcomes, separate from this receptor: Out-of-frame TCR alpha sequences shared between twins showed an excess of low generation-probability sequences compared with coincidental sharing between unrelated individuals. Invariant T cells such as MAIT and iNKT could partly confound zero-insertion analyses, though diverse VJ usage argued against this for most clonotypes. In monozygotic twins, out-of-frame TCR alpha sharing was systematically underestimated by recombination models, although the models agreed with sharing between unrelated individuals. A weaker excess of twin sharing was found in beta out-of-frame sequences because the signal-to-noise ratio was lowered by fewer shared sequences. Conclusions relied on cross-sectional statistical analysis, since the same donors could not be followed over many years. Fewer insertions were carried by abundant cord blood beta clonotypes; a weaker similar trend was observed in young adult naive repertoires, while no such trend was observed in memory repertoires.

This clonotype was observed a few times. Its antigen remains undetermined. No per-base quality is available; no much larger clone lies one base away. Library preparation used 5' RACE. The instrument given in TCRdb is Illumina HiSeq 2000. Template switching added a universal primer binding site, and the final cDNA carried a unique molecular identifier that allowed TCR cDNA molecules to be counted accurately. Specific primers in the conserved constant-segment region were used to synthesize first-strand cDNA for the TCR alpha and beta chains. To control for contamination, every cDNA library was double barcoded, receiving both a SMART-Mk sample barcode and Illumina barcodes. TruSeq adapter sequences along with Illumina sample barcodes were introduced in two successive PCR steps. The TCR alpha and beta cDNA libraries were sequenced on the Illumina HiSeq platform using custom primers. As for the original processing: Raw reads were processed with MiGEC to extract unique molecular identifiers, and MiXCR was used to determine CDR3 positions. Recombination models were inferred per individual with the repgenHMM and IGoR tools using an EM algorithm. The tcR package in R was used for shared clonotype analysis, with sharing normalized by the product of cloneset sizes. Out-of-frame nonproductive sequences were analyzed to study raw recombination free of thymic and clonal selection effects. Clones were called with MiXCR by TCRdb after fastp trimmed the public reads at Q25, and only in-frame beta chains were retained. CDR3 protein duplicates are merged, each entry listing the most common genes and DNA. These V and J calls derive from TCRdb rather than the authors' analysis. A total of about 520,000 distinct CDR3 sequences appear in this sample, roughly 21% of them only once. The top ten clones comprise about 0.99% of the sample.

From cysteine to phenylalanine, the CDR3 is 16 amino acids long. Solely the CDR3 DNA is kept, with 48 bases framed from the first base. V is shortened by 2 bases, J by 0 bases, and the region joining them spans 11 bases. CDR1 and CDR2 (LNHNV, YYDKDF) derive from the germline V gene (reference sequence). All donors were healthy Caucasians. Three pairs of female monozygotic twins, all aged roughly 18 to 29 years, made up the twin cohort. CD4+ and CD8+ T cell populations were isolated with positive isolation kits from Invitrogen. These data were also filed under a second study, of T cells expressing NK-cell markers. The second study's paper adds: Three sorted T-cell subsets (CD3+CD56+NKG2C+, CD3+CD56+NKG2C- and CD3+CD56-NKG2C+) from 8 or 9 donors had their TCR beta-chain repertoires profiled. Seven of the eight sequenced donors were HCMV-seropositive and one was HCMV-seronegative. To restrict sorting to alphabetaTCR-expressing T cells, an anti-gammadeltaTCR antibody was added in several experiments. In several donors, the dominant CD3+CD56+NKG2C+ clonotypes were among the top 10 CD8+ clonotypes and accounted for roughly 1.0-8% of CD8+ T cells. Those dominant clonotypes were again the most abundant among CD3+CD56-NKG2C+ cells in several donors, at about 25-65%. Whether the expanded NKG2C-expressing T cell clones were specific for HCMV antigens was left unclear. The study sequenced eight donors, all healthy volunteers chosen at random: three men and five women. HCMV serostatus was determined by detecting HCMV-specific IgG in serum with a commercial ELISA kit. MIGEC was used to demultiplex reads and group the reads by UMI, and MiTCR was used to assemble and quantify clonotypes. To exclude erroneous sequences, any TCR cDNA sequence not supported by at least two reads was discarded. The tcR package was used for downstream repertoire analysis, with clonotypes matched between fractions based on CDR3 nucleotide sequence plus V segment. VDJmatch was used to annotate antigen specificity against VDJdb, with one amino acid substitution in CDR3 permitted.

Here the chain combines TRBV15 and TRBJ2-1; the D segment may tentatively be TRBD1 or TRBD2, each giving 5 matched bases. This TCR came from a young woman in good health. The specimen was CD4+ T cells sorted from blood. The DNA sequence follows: TGTGCCACCAGCAGACGGGACCTCAGCTCCTACAATGAGCAGTTCTTC. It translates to CATSRRDLSSYNEQFF. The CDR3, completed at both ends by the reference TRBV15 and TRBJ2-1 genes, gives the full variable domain DAMVIQNPRYQVTQFGKPVTLSCSQTLNHNVMYWYQQKSSQAPKLLFHYYDKDFNNEADTPDNFQSRRPNTSFCFLDIRSPGLGDTAMYLCATSRRDLSSYNEQFFGPGTRLTVL.